The 4 T cell receptor beta chains below all came from one sample that was sequenced in a study of blood T cell repertoires in COVID-19. The assay was immunoSEQ multiplex PCR, and TCRdb's table has in-frame clones only and misses some. This table has about 300,000 clones, around 90% appearing once. The sample was peripheral blood. The source of these receptors is a man in his 70s with acute or convalescent COVID-19.

The CDR3 DNA reads as TGTGCCAGCAGGAAGACAGAGACGAACACCGGGGAGCTGTTTTTT. It codes for CASRKTETNTGELFF. The chain combines TRBV2 with TRBJ2-2, with D possibly being TRBD1 (5 bases). The CDR3 runs to 15 residues. In germline, CDR1 is SNHLY, CDR2 FYNNEI. Trimming took off 6 bases at V and 0 bases at J, with 11 bases between the two ends.

The rearrangement joins TRBV19 to TRBJ1-2; 11 bases align to TRBD1. After removal of 3 bases from V and 8 bases from J, the junction contained 8 bases not matched to a gene. The germline CDR1 and CDR2 sequences are LNHDA and SQIVND (reference sequence). The CDR3 is 15 residues long. For the CDR3, the DNA is TGTGCCAGTAGTATCAACCCCGGGACAGGGGGAGGCTACACCTTC. Translating gives CASSINPGTGGGYTF.

The gene calls are TRBV6-9 and TRBJ2-2; 7 bases agree with TRBD2. CDR1 is MNHGY and CDR2 is SVAAGI in the germline V gene. V trimming: 7 bases; J trimming: 1 base; junction bases outside the gene matches: 6. This CDR3 has 15 residues. For the CDR3, the DNA is TGTGCCAGCAATAGAGCGGGGCGGAACACCGGGGAGCTGTTTTTT. Encoded protein: CASNRAGRNTGELFF.

Here the CDR3 reads CASSLGTSGSADTQYF. CDR3 nucleotide sequence: TGTGCCAGCAGCCTTGGGACTAGCGGGAGTGCAGATACGCAGTATTTT. The chain is built from TRBV7-2 and TRBJ2-3; 14 nucleotides match TRBD2. CDR3 length: 16 amino acids. Germline CDR1 and CDR2: SGHTA and FQGNSA. V was clipped by 5 bases and J by 4 bases; unmatched bases: 5. The variable domain in full, with the rest retrieved from reference TRBV7-2 and TRBJ2-3, is GAGVSQSPSNKVTEKGKDVELRCDPISGHTALYWYRQSLGQGLEFLIYFQGNSAPDKSGLPSDRFSAERTGGSVSTLTIQRTQQEDSAVYLCASSLGTSGSADTQYFGPGTRLTVL.